These 7 T cell receptor beta chains were sequenced from one sample in a study of blood T cell repertoires in COVID-19. Method: immunoSEQ multiplex PCR; TCRdb's copy keeps in-frame clones and lacks some. The sample holds roughly 100,000 clones, about four fifths seen once. The material sequenced was peripheral blood. The receptor source for this set is a man between 60 and 70 years old with acute or convalescent COVID-19.

V is TRBV7-6 and J is TRBJ2-5; TRBD2 matches at 8 bases. This CDR3 is built from 15 residues. J was trimmed by 1 base and V by 5 bases; bases with no gene match: 6. Looked up from germline, CDR1 is SGHVS and CDR2 is FNYEAQ. The CDR3 bases are TGTGCCAGCAGCGCAAGCGGGAGTGCCCAAGAGACCCAGTACTTC. It yields the protein CASSASGSAQETQYF.

The chain has TRBV19 and TRBJ1-1, with D possibly being TRBD1 (5 bases). The CDR3 loop spans 15 amino acids. Per germline, CDR1 LNHDA and CDR2 SQIVND (reference sequence). The V end lost 5 bases, the J end lost 4 bases, and 17 bases lay between the germline ends. CDR3 in amino acids: CASSFQGLLTTEAFF. In DNA form, the CDR3 reads TGTGCCAGTAGTTTCCAGGGACTATTGACCACTGAAGCTTTCTTT.

The rearrangement links TRBV19 to TRBJ2-1; D not resolved. Germline V CDR1 and CDR2: LNHDA, SQIVND (reference sequence). With 7 bases removed from V and 1 base from J, the gap between germline ends came to 14 bases. The CDR3 length is 15 residues. CDR3 sequence: CASNFRPRSYNEQFF. DNA of the CDR3: TGTGCCAGTAACTTTAGGCCCAGGTCCTACAATGAGCAGTTCTTC.

This clone was observed once. The V call is TRBV28, the J call TRBJ2-3; tentatively, D is TRBD2 (5 bases). This CDR3 has 16 amino acids. V lost 8 bases to trimming and J lost 5 bases, with 23 bases between them. The germline gives CDR1 MDHEN, CDR2 SYDVKM. DNA for the CDR3: TGTGCCAGCCGAGGACTTCTGGGCAAAGGTGGAGATACGCAGTATTTT. It specifies CASRGLLGKGGDTQYF.

The gene calls are TRBV7-6 and TRBJ2-2; 8 nucleotides match TRBD2. From germline, CDR1 is SGHVS and CDR2 FNYEAQ. This CDR3 region has 17 residues. V dropped 0 bases and J dropped 2; count of bases not matched to a gene: 5. The CDR3 loop is CASSLAPGGANTGELFF. Here the CDR3 DNA reads TGTGCCAGCAGCTTAGCGCCGGGAGGGGCCAACACCGGGGAGCTGTTTTTT.

The chain joins TRBV9 to TRBJ2-2; 10 bases line up with TRBD1. Germline V gene data show CDR1 as SGDLS and CDR2 as YYNGEE. Trimming at V came to 1 base and at J to 4 bases, leaving 4 bases not matched to a gene. This CDR3 is built from 16 residues. CDR3 protein: CASSVRQGASTGELFF. DNA of the CDR3: TGTGCCAGCAGCGTAAGACAGGGGGCAAGCACCGGGGAGCTGTTTTTT.

The chain carries TRBV24-1 and TRBJ1-1, with 8 positions matching TRBD1. Trimming at V came to 2 bases and at J to 8 bases, leaving 9 bases not matched to a gene. This CDR3 is built from 15 residues. Germline V gene sequence: CDR1 KGHDR, CDR2 SFDVKD. The DNA for the CDR3 is TGTGCCACCAGTGATTCGAGGACAGGGAAGGTAGAAGCTTTCTTT. It codes for CATSDSRTGKVEAFF.